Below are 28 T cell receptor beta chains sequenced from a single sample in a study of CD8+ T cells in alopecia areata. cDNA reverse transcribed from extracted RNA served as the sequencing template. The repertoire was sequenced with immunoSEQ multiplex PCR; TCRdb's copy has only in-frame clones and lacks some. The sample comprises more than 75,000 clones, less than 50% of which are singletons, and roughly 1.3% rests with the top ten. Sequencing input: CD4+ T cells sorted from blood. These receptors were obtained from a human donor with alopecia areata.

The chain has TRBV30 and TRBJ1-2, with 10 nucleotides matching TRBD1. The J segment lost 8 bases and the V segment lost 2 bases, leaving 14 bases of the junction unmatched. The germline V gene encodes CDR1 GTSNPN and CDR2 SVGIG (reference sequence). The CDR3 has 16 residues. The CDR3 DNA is TGTGCCTGGAGTCGACGGACAGGGGGGAGTTGGCAAGGCTACACCTTC. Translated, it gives CAWSRRTGGSWQGYTF.

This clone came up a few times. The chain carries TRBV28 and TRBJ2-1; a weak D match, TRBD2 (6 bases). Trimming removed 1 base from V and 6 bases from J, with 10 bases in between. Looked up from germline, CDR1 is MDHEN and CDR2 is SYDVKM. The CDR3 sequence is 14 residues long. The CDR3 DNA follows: TGTGCCAGCAGTTTATACCGGGAGTCCAATGAGCAGTTCTTC. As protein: CASSLYRESNEQFF.

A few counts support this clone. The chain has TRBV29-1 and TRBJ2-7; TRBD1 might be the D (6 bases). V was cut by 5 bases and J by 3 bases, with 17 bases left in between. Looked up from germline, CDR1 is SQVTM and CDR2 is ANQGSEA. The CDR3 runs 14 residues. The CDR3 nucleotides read TGCAGCGTTTCGGTATCCGGGACAAACTACGAGCAGTACTTC. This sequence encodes CSVSVSGTNYEQYF.

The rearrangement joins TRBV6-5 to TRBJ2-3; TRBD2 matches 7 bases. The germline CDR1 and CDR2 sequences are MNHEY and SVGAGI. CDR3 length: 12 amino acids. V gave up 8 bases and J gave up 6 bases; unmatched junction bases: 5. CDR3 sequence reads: CASAGAGDTQYF. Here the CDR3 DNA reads TGTGCCAGCGCCGGAGCGGGGGATACGCAGTATTTT.

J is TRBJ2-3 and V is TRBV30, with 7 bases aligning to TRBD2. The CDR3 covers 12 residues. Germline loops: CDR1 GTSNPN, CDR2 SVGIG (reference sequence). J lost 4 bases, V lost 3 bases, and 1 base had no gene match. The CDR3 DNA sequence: TGTGCCTGGAGCGCGGGGGCAGATACGCAGTATTTT. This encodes CAWSAGADTQYF. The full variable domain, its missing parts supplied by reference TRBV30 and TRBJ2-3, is SQTIHQWPATLVQPVGSPLSLECTVEGTSNPNLYWYRQAAGRGLQLLFYSVGIGQISSEVPQNLSASRPQDRQFILSSKKLLLSDSGFYLCAWSAGADTQYFGPGTRLTVL.

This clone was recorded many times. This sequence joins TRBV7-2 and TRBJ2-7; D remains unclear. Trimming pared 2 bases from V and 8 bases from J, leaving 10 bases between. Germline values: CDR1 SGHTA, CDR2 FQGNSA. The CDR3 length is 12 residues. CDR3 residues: CASSLRASQQYF. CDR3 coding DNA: TGTGCCAGCAGCTTACGAGCGTCACAGCAGTACTTC.

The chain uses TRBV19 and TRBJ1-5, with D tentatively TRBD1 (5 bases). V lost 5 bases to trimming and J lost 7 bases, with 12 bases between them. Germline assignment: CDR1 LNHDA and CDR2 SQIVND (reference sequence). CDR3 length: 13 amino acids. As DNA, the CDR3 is TGTGCCAGTAGTCCCGGGACCTTCCAGCCCCAGCATTTT. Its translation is CASSPGTFQPQHF.

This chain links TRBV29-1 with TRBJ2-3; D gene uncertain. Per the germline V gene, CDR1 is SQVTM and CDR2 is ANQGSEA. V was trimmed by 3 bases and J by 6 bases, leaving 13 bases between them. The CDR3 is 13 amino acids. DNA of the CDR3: TGCAGCGTTGAGGGGTTTAGGGCTGATACGCAGTATTTT. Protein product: CSVEGFRADTQYF.

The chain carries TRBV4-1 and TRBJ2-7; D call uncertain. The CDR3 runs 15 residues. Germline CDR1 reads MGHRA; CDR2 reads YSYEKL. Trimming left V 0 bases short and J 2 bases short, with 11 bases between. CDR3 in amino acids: CASSQDEREAYEQYF. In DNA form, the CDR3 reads TGCGCCAGCAGCCAAGATGAGAGAGAGGCCTACGAGCAGTACTTC.

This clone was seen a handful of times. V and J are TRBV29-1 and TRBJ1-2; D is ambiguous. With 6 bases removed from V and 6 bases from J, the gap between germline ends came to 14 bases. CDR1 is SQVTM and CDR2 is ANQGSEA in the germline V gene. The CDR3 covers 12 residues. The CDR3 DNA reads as TGCAGCGTGAACCCTGGGAGGGATGGCTACACCTTC. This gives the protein CSVNPGRDGYTF.

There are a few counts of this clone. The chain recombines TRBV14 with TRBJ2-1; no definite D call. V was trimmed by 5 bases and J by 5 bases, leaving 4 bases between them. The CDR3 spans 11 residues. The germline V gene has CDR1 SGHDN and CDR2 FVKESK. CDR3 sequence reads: CASSGNNEQFF. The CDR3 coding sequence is TGTGCCAGCAGCGGGAACAATGAGCAGTTCTTC.

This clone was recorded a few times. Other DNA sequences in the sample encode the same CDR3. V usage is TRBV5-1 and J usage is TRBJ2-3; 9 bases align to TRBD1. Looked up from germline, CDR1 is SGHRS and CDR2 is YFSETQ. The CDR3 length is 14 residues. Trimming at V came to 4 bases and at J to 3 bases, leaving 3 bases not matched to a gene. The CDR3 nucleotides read TGCGCCAGCAGCCTCGGGACAGGGACAGATACGCAGTATTTT. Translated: CASSLGTGTDTQYF.

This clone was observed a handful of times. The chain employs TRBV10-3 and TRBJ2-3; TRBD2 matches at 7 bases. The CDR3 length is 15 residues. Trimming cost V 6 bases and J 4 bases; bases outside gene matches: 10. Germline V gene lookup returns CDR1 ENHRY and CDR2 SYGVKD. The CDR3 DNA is TGTGCCATCAGCGATCCTGGGAGGGGTTCAGATACGCAGTATTTT. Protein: CAISDPGRGSDTQYF.

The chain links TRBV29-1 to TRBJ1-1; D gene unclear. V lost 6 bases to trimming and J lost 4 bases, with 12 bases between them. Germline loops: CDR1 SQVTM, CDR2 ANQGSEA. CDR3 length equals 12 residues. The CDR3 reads CSVADIRTEAFF. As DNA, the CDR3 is TGCAGCGTCGCCGACATACGCACTGAAGCTTTCTTT.

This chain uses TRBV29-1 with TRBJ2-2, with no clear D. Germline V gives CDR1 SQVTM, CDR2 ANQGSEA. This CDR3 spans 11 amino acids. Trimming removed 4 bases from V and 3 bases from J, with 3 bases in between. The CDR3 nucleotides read TGCAGCGTTGCCCACACCGGGGAGCTGTTTTTT. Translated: CSVAHTGELFF.

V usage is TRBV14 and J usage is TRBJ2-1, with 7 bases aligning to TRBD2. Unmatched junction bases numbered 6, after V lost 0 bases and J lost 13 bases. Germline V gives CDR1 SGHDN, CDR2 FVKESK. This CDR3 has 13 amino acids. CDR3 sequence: CASSQDRVTSQFF. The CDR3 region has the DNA TGTGCCAGCAGCCAAGATCGGGTGACTAGCCAGTTCTTC.

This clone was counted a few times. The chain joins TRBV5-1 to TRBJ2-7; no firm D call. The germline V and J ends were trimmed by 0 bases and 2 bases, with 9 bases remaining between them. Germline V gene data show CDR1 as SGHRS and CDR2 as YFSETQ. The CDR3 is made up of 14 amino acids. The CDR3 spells CASSLVVLPYEQYF. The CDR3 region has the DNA TGCGCCAGCAGCTTGGTTGTCTTGCCCTACGAGCAGTACTTC.

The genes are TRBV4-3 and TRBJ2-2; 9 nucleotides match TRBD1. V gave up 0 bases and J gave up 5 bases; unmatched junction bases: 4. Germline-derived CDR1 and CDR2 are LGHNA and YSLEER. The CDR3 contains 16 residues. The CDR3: CASSQDRDRVTGELFF. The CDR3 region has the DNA TGCGCCAGCAGCCAAGATAGGGACAGGGTTACCGGGGAGCTGTTTTTT.

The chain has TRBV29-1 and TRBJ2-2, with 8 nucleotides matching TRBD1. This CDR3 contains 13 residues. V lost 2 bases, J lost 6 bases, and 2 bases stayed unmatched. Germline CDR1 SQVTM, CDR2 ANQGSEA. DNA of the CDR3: TGCAGCGTTGAACAGGACAGGGCCGGGGAGCTGTTTTTT. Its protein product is CSVEQDRAGELFF.

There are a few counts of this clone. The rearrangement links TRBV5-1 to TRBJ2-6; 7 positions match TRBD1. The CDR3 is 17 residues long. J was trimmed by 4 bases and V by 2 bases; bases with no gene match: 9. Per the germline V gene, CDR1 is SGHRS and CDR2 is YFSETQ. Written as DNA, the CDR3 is TGCGCCAGCAGCTTACCCTTAACAGGGGCAGGGGCCAACGTCCTGACTTTC. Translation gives CASSLPLTGAGANVLTF.

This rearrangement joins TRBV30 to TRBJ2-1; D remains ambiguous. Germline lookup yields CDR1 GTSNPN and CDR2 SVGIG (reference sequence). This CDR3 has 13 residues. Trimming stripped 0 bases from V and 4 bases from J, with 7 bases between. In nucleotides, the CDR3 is TGTGCCTGGAGTGTAGGAATTTACAATGAGCAGTTCTTC. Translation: CAWSVGIYNEQFF.

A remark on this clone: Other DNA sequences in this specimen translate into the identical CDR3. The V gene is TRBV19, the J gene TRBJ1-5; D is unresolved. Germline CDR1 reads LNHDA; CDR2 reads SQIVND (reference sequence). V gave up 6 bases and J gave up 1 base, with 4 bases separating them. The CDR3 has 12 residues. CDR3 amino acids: CASRDSNQPQHF. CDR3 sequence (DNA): TGTGCCAGTAGAGACAGCAATCAGCCCCAGCATTTT.

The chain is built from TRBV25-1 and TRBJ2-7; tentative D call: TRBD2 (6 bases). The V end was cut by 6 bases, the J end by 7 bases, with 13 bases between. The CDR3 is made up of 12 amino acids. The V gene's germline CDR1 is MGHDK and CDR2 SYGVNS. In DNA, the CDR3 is TGTGCCAGCAGGACCGGAGGGTTGGAGCAGTACTTC. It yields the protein CASRTGGLEQYF.

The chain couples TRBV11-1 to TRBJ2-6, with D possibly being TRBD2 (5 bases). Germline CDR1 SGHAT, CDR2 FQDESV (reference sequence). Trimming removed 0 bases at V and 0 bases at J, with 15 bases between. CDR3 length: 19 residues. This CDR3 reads CASSLALGVKTSGANVLTF. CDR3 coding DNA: TGTGCCAGCAGCTTAGCGCTCGGGGTGAAAACCTCTGGGGCCAACGTCCTGACTTTC.

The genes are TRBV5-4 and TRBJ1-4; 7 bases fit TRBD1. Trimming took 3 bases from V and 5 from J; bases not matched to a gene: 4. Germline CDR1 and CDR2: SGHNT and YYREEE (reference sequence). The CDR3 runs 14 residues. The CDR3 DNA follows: TGTGCCAGCAGCTGGGGACAGCAAAATGAAAAACTGTTTTTT. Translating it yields CASSWGQQNEKLFF.

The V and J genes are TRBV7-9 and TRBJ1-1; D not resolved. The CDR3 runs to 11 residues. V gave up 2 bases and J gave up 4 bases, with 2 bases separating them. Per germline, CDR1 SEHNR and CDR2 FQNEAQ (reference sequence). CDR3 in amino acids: CASSLFTEAFF. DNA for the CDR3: TGTGCCAGCAGCTTATTCACTGAAGCTTTCTTT. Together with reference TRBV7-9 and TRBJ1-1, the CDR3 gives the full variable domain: DTGVSQNPRHKITKRGQNVTFRCDPISEHNRLYWYRQTLGQGPEFLTYFQNEAQLEKSRLLSDRFSAERPKGSFSTLEIQRTEQGDSAMYLCASSLFTEAFFGQGTRLTVV.

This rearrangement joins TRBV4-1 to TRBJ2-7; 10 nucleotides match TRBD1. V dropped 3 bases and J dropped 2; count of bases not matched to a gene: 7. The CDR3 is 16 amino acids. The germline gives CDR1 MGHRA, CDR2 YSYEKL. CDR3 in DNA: TGCGCCAGCAGCCAGGACAGGGGGGCTGGGGCCTACGAGCAGTACTTC. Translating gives CASSQDRGAGAYEQYF.

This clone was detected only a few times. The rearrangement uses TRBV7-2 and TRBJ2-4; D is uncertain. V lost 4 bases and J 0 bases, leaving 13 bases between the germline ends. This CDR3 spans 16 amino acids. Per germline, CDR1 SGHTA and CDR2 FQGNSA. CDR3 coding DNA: TGTGCCAGCAGCTCCCCTGCTGAGCTAGCCAAAAACATTCAGTACTTC. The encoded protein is CASSSPAELAKNIQYF.